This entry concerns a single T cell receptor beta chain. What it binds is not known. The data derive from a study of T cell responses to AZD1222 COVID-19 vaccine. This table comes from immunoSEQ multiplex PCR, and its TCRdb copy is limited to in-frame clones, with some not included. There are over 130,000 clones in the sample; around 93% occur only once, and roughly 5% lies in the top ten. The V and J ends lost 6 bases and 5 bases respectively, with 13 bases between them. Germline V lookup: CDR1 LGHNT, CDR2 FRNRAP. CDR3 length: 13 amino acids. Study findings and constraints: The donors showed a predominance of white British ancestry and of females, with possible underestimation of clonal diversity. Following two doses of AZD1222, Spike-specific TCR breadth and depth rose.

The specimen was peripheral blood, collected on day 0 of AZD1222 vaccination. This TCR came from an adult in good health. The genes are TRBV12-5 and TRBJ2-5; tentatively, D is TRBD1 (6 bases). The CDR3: CASGYRVGETQYF. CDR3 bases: TGTGCTAGTGGGTACAGGGTTGGGGAGACCCAGTACTTC.